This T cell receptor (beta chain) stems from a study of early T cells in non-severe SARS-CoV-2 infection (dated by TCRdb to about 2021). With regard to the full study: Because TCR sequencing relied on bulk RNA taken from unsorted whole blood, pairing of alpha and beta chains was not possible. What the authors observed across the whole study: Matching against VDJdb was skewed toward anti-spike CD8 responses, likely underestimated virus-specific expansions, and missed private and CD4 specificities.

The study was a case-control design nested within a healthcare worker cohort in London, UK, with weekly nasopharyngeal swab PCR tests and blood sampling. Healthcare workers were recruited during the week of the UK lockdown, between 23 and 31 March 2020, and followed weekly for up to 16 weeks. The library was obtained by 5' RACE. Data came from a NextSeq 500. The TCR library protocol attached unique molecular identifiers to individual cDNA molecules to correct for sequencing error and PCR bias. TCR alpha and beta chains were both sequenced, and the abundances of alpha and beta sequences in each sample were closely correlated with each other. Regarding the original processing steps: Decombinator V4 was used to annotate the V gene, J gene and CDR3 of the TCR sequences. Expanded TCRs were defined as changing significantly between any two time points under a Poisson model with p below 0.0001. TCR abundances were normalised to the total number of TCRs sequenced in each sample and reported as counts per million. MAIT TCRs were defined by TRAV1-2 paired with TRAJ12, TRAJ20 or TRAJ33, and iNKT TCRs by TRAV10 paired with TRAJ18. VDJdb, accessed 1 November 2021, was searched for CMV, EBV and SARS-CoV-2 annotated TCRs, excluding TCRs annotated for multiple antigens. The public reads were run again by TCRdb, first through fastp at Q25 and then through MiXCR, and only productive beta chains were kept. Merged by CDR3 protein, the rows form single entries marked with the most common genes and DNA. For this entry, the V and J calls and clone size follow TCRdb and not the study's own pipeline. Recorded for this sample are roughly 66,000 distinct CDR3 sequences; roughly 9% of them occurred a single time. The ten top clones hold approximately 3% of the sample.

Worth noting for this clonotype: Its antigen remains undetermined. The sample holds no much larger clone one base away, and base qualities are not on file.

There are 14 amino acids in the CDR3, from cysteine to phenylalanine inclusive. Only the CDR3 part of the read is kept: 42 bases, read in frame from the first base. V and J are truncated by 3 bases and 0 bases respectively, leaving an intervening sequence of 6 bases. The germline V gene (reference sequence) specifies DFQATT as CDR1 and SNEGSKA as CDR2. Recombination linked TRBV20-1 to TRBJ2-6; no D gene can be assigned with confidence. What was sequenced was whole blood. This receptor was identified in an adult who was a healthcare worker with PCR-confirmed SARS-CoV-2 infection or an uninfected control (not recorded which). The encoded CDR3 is CSASRASGANVLTF. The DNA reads TGCAGTGCTAGTCGGGCCTCTGGGGCCAACGTCCTGACTTTC.